The 20 T cell receptor beta chains below were found in one sample sequenced in a study of identical twins' blood T cells. Via MiXCR, TCRdb re-called the 5' RACE reads, giving one row per CDR3 protein. The repertoire has about 370,000 distinct CDR3 sequences, roughly 27% of them found once; the top ten carry 6.1%. Sequences were obtained from PBMCs. Every receptor here comes from a woman aged 18 to 50 in good health.

The table lists this clonotype with a few counts. V usage is TRBV20-1 and J usage is TRBJ1-2; 10 positions agree with TRBD1. Germline values: CDR1 DFQATT, CDR2 SNEGSKA (reference sequence). The CDR3 spans 15 residues. V dropped 6 bases and J dropped 7; count of bases not matched to a gene: 14. CDR3 sequence (DNA): TGCAGTGCCAACCTTGGACAGGGGGAATTTAGTGGCTACACCTTC. Translating gives CSANLGQGEFSGYTF.

This clonotype has only a few counts. A junction boundary mismatches the germline segment, possibly from a read error. The chain combines TRBV20-1 with TRBJ2-1; 10 bases are shared with TRBD2. Germline lookup yields CDR1 DFQATT and CDR2 SNEGSKA (reference sequence). There are 14 residues in the CDR3. The chain's CDR3 is CSARAAGGYNEQFF. The CDR3 DNA follows: TGCAGTGCGAGAGCAGCGGGAGGGTACAATGAGCAGTTCTTC.

This clonotype has just a few counts. The J gene is TRBJ2-1, the V gene TRBV7-2, with unresolved D. The germline CDR1 and CDR2 sequences are SGHTA and FQGNSA. Trimming took off 5 bases at V and 9 bases at J, with 8 bases between the two ends. CDR3 size: 11 residues. The CDR3 coding sequence is TGTGCCAGCAGCGTATTTAGTGAGCAGTTCTTC. The encoded protein is CASSVFSEQFF.

The chain uses TRBV5-6 and TRBJ2-1; D gene unclear. The CDR3 spans 12 residues. V was pared by 0 bases and J by 10 bases, with 8 bases between. The germline V gene encodes CDR1 SGHDT and CDR2 YYEEEE. CDR3 sequence reads: CASSLGSEEQFF. CDR3 in DNA: TGTGCCAGCAGCTTGGGGTCTGAAGAGCAGTTCTTC.

This clonotype was counted many times. V is TRBV7-9 and J is TRBJ2-5, with D possibly matching TRBD2 (6 bases). CDR1 SEHNR and CDR2 FQNEAQ come from the germline V gene (reference sequence). CDR3 length equals 15 residues. V gave up 5 bases and J gave up 1 base, with 14 bases separating them. CDR3 protein: CASSQPRTTQETQYF. Written as DNA, the CDR3 is TGTGCCAGCAGCCAGCCCCGGACTACCCAAGAGACCCAGTACTTC.

The sample holds a few counts of this clonotype. The rearrangement joins TRBV7-2 to TRBJ1-5; D ambiguous. The CDR3 is 12 residues long. The V end lost 3 bases, the J end lost 4 bases, and 4 bases lay between the germline ends. Per germline, CDR1 SGHTA and CDR2 FQGNSA. The CDR3 DNA reads as TGTGCCAGCAGCTTTCAGAATCAGCCCCAGCATTTT. Translated: CASSFQNQPQHF. The variable domain in full, completed from reference TRBV7-2 and TRBJ1-5, reads GAGVSQSPSNKVTEKGKDVELRCDPISGHTALYWYRQSLGQGLEFLIYFQGNSAPDKSGLPSDRFSAERTGGSVSTLTIQRTQQEDSAVYLCASSFQNQPQHFGDGTRLSIL.

Comment on this clonotype: Since a far larger clone is one base different, this is likely a read error. The chain combines TRBV7-9 with TRBJ2-5; D ambiguous. The CDR3 is 11 amino acids. The germline V gene has CDR1 SEHNR and CDR2 FQNEAQ (reference sequence). The CDR3 DNA is TGTGCCAGCAGCTTCCAAGAGACCCGGTACTTC. Protein: CASSFQETRYF.

This clonotype was counted at least ten times. CDR3 loop: CAISESGQVIPGELFF. The CDR3 DNA sequence: TGTGCCATCAGTGAGTCGGGACAGGTGATTCCCGGGGAGCTGTTTTTT. The chain employs TRBV10-3 and TRBJ2-2, with 8 bases lining up with TRBD1. Germline lookup yields CDR1 ENHRY and CDR2 SYGVKD. The CDR3 loop spans 16 amino acids. V trimming: 0 bases; J trimming: 6 bases; junction bases outside the gene matches: 6.

Comments on this clonotype: The junction does not match germline at one end; this may be a read error. V usage is TRBV30 and J usage is TRBJ2-7; D uncertain. CDR1 is GTSNPN and CDR2 is SVGIG in the germline V gene (reference sequence). This CDR3 contains 10 residues. CDR3 loop: CAWSVQEQYF. CDR3 sequence (DNA): TGTGCATGGAGTGTACAAGAGCAGTACTTC.

This chain joins TRBV25-1 and TRBJ1-3; no firm D call. The length of the CDR3 is 10 residues. The V gene lost 10 bases and the J gene lost 4 bases, with 5 bases spanning the gap. Germline V gives CDR1 MGHDK, CDR2 SYGVNS. The CDR3: CATGGNTIYF. The CDR3 region has the DNA TGTGCCACCGGGGGAAACACCATATATTTT.

As for this clonotype: This may arise from a read error, as a much more abundant clone is one base away. The J gene is TRBJ2-7, the V gene TRBV20-1; D gene unclear. The CDR3 sequence is 12 residues long. CDR1 and CDR2 from the germline V gene are DFQATT and SNEGSKA (reference sequence). The V end lost 7 bases, the J end lost 1 base, and 11 bases lay between the germline ends. The DNA of the CDR3 is TGCAGTGGGGATACCAGGTCCTACGAGCAGTACTTC. It specifies CSGDTRSYEQYF.

This clonotype was observed a few times. The chain employs TRBV20-1 and TRBJ1-2; D gene uncertain. V lost 3 bases and J 8 bases, leaving 10 bases between the germline ends. Germline CDR1 reads DFQATT; CDR2 reads SNEGSKA (reference sequence). The CDR3 runs 11 residues. The DNA of the CDR3 is TGCAGTGCTAGTGCCGGGATAGGCTACACCTTC. Protein: CSASAGIGYTF.

Only a few counts were recorded for this clonotype. V is TRBV9 and J is TRBJ1-2; D is unresolved. V was trimmed by 2 bases and J by 0 bases, leaving 17 bases between them. Germline loops: CDR1 SGDLS, CDR2 YYNGEE. The CDR3 is 17 amino acids. CDR3 nucleotides: TGTGCCAGCAGCGTTTTTGACGTGGGCTTCACTAACTATGGCTACACCTTC. This codes for CASSVFDVGFTNYGYTF.

This clonotype appeared a few times. In DNA, the CDR3 is TGTGCCAGCAGCCTACAGTCTGCTCAGCCCCAGCATTTT. It encodes CASSLQSAQPQHF. J is TRBJ1-5 and V is TRBV7-2; D not certain. Germline V gene sequence: CDR1 SGHTA, CDR2 FQGNSA. The CDR3 covers 13 residues. V lost 5 bases, J lost 6 bases, and 11 bases lay in between.

This sequence joins TRBV27 and TRBJ1-6; 8 bases match TRBD1. V lost 6 bases and J lost 7; bases outside the gene matches: 11. This CDR3 spans 16 amino acids. Looked up from germline, CDR1 is MNHEY and CDR2 is SMNVEV (reference sequence). CDR3 sequence (DNA): TGTGCCAGCAGCCAGGTACAGGGGGAATTCAATTCACCCCTCCACTTT. Protein: CASSQVQGEFNSPLHF.

The V gene is TRBV5-1, the J gene TRBJ1-1, with 9 bases that match TRBD1. The V and J ends lost 7 bases and 1 base, in that order; junction bases with no gene match: 2. This CDR3 is built from 13 residues. Germline V gene lookup returns CDR1 SGHRS and CDR2 YFSETQ. The CDR3 region is CASSDRGNTEAFF. In DNA, the CDR3 is TGCGCCAGCTCGGACAGGGGGAACACTGAAGCTTTCTTT.

This rearrangement joins TRBV13 to TRBJ2-1, with a possible D match to TRBD1 (6 bases). This CDR3 is 12 amino acids long. With 5 bases removed from V and 9 bases from J, the gap between germline ends came to 11 bases. The germline V gene encodes CDR1 PRHDT and CDR2 FYEKMQ (reference sequence). Here the CDR3 reads CASSLLGGEQFF. The DNA for the CDR3 is TGTGCCAGCAGCCTCCTAGGGGGTGAGCAGTTCTTC.

This chain links TRBV19 with TRBJ2-2; D gene uncertain. The CDR3 consists of 14 residues. Germline CDR1 reads LNHDA; CDR2 reads SQIVND (reference sequence). V dropped 9 bases and J dropped 0 bases, with 11 bases sitting between them. The DNA for the CDR3 is TGTGCCAGCAAAGCTGATTCGAACACCGGGGAGCTGTTTTTT. Translation gives CASKADSNTGELFF.

As concerns this clonotype: A clone one base away is much larger, so this may be a read error. This rearrangement joins TRBV7-8 to TRBJ1-5; 8 bases agree with TRBD1. The CDR3 length is 20 residues. After removal of 5 bases from V and 0 bases from J, the junction contained 18 bases not matched to a gene. Germline loops: CDR1 SGHVS, CDR2 FQNEAQ. The CDR3 reads CASSPIPPRQGRYSNQPQHF. In DNA form, the CDR3 reads TGTGCCAGCAGCCCCATCCCTCCGAGACAGGGGAGATATAGCAATCAGCCCCAGCATTTT.

This clonotype showed up just a few times. This rearrangement joins TRBV7-9 to TRBJ1-5; D call uncertain. CDR3 length: 13 residues. Germline loops: CDR1 SEHNR, CDR2 FQNEAQ (reference sequence). Trimming removed 1 base from V and 10 bases from J, with 11 bases in between. The DNA of the CDR3 is TGTGCCAGCAGCTTAGGTTTCGGTTTACCCCAGCATTTT. This translates into CASSLGFGLPQHF. Together with reference TRBV7-9 and TRBJ1-5, the CDR3 gives the full variable domain: DTGVSQNPRHKITKRGQNVTFRCDPISEHNRLYWYRQTLGQGPEFLTYFQNEAQLEKSRLLSDRFSAERPKGSFSTLEIQRTEQGDSAMYLCASSLGFGLPQHFGDGTRLSIL.